The entry below gives a single TCR beta chain sequence along with its context. The data stem from a study of blood T cell repertoires in COVID-19. Germline V gene data show CDR1 as LNHDA and CDR2 as SQIVND (reference sequence). The V gene lost 0 bases and the J gene lost 6 bases, with 5 bases spanning the gap. The CDR3 spans 12 residues. Produced via immunoSEQ multiplex PCR; TCRdb's table is partial and in-frame only. In the table there are fewer than 85,000 clones, 83% of which are singletons. This TCR was sampled from a woman in her sixties with acute or convalescent COVID-19. The sequenced sample was peripheral blood. The chain joins TRBV19 to TRBJ1-2; D is undetermined. The CDR3 is CASSIEENGYTF. Written as DNA, the CDR3 is TGTGCCAGTAGTATAGAAGAGAATGGCTACACCTTC.